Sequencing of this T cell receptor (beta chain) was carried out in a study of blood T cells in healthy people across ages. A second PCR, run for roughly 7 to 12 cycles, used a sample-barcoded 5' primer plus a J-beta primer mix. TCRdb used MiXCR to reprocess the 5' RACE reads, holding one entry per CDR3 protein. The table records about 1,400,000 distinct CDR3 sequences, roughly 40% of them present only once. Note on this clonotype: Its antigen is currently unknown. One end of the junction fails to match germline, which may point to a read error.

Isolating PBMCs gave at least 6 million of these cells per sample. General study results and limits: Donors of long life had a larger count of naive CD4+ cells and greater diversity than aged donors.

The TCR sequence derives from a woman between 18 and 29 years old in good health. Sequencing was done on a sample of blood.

CDR3 in amino acids: CASSLRWGSSNTGELFF. The CDR3, as DNA: TGTGCCAGCAGCTTAAGATGGGGGTCATCGAACACCGGGGAGCTGTTCTTT. The chain is built from TRBV7-2 and TRBJ2-2; D may correspond to TRBD1 or TRBD2 (5 bases each). Germline assignment: CDR1 SGHTA and CDR2 FQGNSA. The CDR3 consists of 17 residues.